This TCR beta chain was captured by sequencing in a study of blood T cell repertoires in COVID-19 (dated by TCRdb to the early 2020s). The study in broad terms: Samples covering the acute and convalescent phases of COVID-19 were provided by collaborators in the United States, Italy and Spain. The material from the prospective study consisted of cDNA or gDNA derived from T cells, B-cell-depleted T cells, or PBMCs. The dataset comprised deeply sampled blood TCRbeta repertoires from subjects exposed to, actively infected with, or recovered from COVID-19. The repertoires were released in a freely available public database meant as a resource for research on the immune response to SARS-CoV-2. Samples came from the ongoing ImmuneRACE study (first 160 participants) plus 1,254 subjects from 6 global collaborators. The sample metadata nearly always contained a de-identified subject ID, COVID-19 status, age in years and sex. Where HLA class I and class II types were available, the types were taken from metadata supplied by the sample provider, not from assay-based typing. General study outcomes and caveats: Clinical and demographic metadata were provided uncurated, with the amount varying by source and participant.

Concerning this clone itself: This receptor's antigen is unknown. One base away there is no much larger clone; base qualities are not given.

V lost 3 bases and J lost 5 bases; the stretch between them is 14 bases long. The CDR3 holds 15 amino acids from the cysteine to the phenylalanine. Only CDR3 DNA remains: 45 bases, in frame from the first base. CDR1 LNHDA and CDR2 SQIVND were looked up in the germline V gene (reference sequence). The immunoSEQ Assay, a bias-controlled multiplex PCR, was used to amplify TCRbeta CDR3 regions from genomic DNA. On the study's bioinformatics: The number of nucleated cells in each sample was estimated by amplification of reference gene primers within the assay. To quantify the absolute abundance of each unique TCRbeta CDR3 rearrangement, sequence reads were collapsed and filtered. For each sample, productive Simpson clonality was calculated by taking the square root of Simpson's diversity index across productive rearrangements. Here the immuneACCESS table is served through TCRdb, limited to in-frame sequences with V and J called. Missing clones are a known gap in these copies; in checked studies unresolved V genes cover under half, and the rest lacks a known reason. The V and J calls and the clone size are those of that table, but D and trimming were determined from the DNA. The sample table shows approximately 440,000 clones, and around 88% are seen once. The ten biggest clones cover around an eighth of the sample.

In Seattle, one collaborating source enrolled patients while the infection was active and tracked those patients longitudinally over the course of disease. Collaborating institutions collected whole blood in K2EDTA tubes following their own protocols. Collaborator samples were shipped for TCRbeta analysis as frozen whole blood, isolated PBMCs, or DNA extracted from either sample type. The TCR comes from a woman aged 45 to 65 with COVID-19, enrolled during active disease. Here the chain combines TRBV19 and TRBJ1-5; 6 matching bases give a weak D call of TRBD1. The sample taken for sequencing was peripheral blood. The base sequence is TGTGCCAGTAGTATGGAAGGGGGAACATATCAGCCCCAGCATTTT. It translates to CASSMEGGTYQPQHF. Reference TRBV19 and TRBJ1-5 proteins supply the regions before and after the CDR3; the full variable domain is: DGGITQSPKYLFRKEGQNVTLSCEQNLNHDAMYWYRQDPGQGLRLIYYSQIVNDFQKGDIAEGYSVSREKKESFPLTVTSAQKNPTAFYLCASSMEGGTYQPQHFGDGTRLSIL.